These T cell receptor beta chains were read from a single sample in a study of regulatory T cells in long-lasting Graves disease. TCRdb passed the multiplex PCR reads through MiXCR, listing each CDR3 protein once. The repertoire holds 350,000 to 500,000 distinct CDR3 sequences, with 14% as singletons. This sample also belongs to another study, concerning T cells in Graves' hyperthyroidism and ophthalmopathy.

The starting material was peripheral blood mononuclear cells (PBMCs), obtained at new diagnosis, from a patient treated with antithyroid drugs. The source of these receptors is a woman between 45 and 60 years old with Graves disease. CDR3s include the opening cysteine and the closing phenylalanine or tryptophan. Each record gives: CDR3 protein, CDR3 DNA, V gene, clone size, J gene, D gene. D genes are given only for firm matches. Not every row has a clone size; where given, it reads once, few, many or a size class.

CDR3 protein: CASSPRTSWKQYF; CDR3 DNA: TGTGCCAGCAGTCCGCGGACTAGCTGGAAGCAGTACTTC; V gene: TRBV12-3/TRBV12-4; clone size: many; J gene: TRBJ2-7; D gene: TRBD2
CDR3 protein: CASSLVGGAEQFF; CDR3 DNA: TGTGCCAGCAGCTTAGTGGGGGGGGCCGAGCAGTTCTTC; V gene: TRBV7-2; clone size: few; J gene: TRBJ2-1; D gene: NA
CDR3 protein: CASSPRTSYNEQFF; CDR3 DNA: TGTGCCAGCAGCCCCCGGACTAGCTACAATGAGCAGTTCTTC; V gene: TRBV28; clone size: many; J gene: TRBJ2-1; D gene: TRBD2
CDR3 protein: CASSWTVPYEQYF; CDR3 DNA: TGTGCCAGCAGTTGGACGGTACCCTACGAGCAGTACTTC; V gene: TRBV6-9; clone size: NA; J gene: TRBJ2-7; D gene: NA
CDR3 protein: CASRLGLEYTDTQYF; CDR3 DNA: TGTGCCAGCAGGCTAGGACTAGAATACACAGATACGCAGTATTTT; V gene: TRBV9; clone size: NA; J gene: TRBJ2-3; D gene: TRBD2
CDR3 protein: CASSLGLQGLSTEAFF; CDR3 DNA: TGTGCCAGCAGCCTGGGACTTCAGGGCTTGAGCACTGAAGCTTTCTTT; V gene: TRBV11-2; clone size: many; J gene: TRBJ1-1; D gene: NA
CDR3 protein: CASSETPGHNQETQYF; CDR3 DNA: TGTGCCAGCAGTGAAACTCCGGGACACAACCAAGAGACCCAGTACTTC; V gene: TRBV6-1; clone size: many; J gene: TRBJ2-5; D gene: NA
CDR3 protein: CASSFGAGGDTQYF; CDR3 DNA: TGTGCCAGCAGCTTTGGAGCGGGAGGCGATACGCAGTATTTT; V gene: TRBV7-9; clone size: many; J gene: TRBJ2-3; D gene: TRBD2
CDR3 protein: CAWSDLTEQYF; CDR3 DNA: TGTGCCTGGAGCGATCTGACAGAGCAGTACTTC; V gene: TRBV30; clone size: NA; J gene: TRBJ2-7; D gene: NA
CDR3 protein: CSVTPLGQISSYEQYF; CDR3 DNA: TGCAGCGTTACACCCCTGGGACAGATCTCCTCCTACGAGCAGTACTTC; V gene: TRBV29-1; clone size: many; J gene: TRBJ2-7; D gene: TRBD1
CDR3 protein: CASSAQTGEETQYF; CDR3 DNA: TGTGCCAGCAGTGCCCAGACAGGGGAGGAGACCCAGTACTTC; V gene: TRBV2; clone size: many; J gene: TRBJ2-5; D gene: TRBD1
CDR3 protein: CASSLLVYQNEQFF; CDR3 DNA: TGTGCCAGCAGCTTATTAGTTTACCAGAATGAGCAGTTCTTC; V gene: TRBV7-9; clone size: many; J gene: TRBJ2-1; D gene: NA
CDR3 protein: CSARDWTVSYEQYF; CDR3 DNA: TGCAGTGCTAGAGATTGGACAGTCTCCTACGAGCAGTACTTC; V gene: TRBV20-1; clone size: many; J gene: TRBJ2-7; D gene: NA
CDR3 protein: CARPDNLSTGVNNYGYTF; CDR3 DNA: TGTGCCAGACCGGATAACCTCTCGACAGGGGTAAACAACTATGGCTACACCTTC; V gene: TRBV27; clone size: many; J gene: TRBJ1-2; D gene: TRBD1
CDR3 protein: CASSSYGLAGGKTDTQYF; CDR3 DNA: TGTGCCAGCAGCTCATACGGACTAGCGGGAGGGAAAACAGATACGCAGTATTTT; V gene: TRBV7-3; clone size: many; J gene: TRBJ2-3; D gene: TRBD2
CDR3 protein: CASSVNRAGANTGELFF; CDR3 DNA: TGTGCCAGCAGCGTAAATAGGGCGGGAGCTAACACCGGGGAGCTGTTTTTT; V gene: TRBV9; clone size: NA; J gene: TRBJ2-2; D gene: TRBD2
CDR3 protein: CASSAAMTGGPDTQYF; CDR3 DNA: TGTGCCAGCAGTGCCGCTATGACAGGGGGACCAGATACGCAGTATTTT; V gene: TRBV6-4; clone size: NA; J gene: TRBJ2-3; D gene: TRBD1
CDR3 protein: CASSSSTAHNEQFF; CDR3 DNA: TGTGCCAGCAGTTCCTCGACTGCCCACAATGAGCAGTTCTTC; V gene: TRBV6-5; clone size: many; J gene: TRBJ2-1; D gene: NA
CDR3 protein: CSARGGLGQKLNQPQHF; CDR3 DNA: TGCAGTGCTAGAGGAGGCCTGGGACAGAAACTCAATCAGCCCCAGCATTTT; V gene: TRBV20-1; clone size: NA; J gene: TRBJ1-5; D gene: TRBD1
CDR3 protein: CASSAKRDRLNTEAFF; CDR3 DNA: TGTGCCAGCAGTGCAAAAAGGGACAGACTGAACACTGAAGCTTTCTTT; V gene: TRBV2; clone size: many; J gene: TRBJ1-1; D gene: TRBD1
CDR3 protein: CASSSGGAPPQETQYF; CDR3 DNA: TGCGCCAGCAGCTCTGGGGGGGCGCCTCCTCAAGAGACCCAGTACTTC; V gene: TRBV5-1; clone size: few; J gene: TRBJ2-5; D gene: NA
CDR3 protein: CASSLVIEKLFF; CDR3 DNA: TGTGCCAGCAGCTTAGTGATTGAAAAACTGTTTTTT; V gene: TRBV7-8; clone size: many; J gene: TRBJ1-4; D gene: NA
CDR3 protein: CASTMGTPNTGEPFF; CDR3 DNA: TGTGCCAGCACTATGGGGACTCCGAACACCGGGGAGCCGTTTTTT; V gene: TRBV28; clone size: few; J gene: TRBJ2-2; D gene: NA
CDR3 protein: CASSSLRGRGYGYTF; CDR3 DNA: TGTGCCAGCAGCTCTTTACGGGGGCGCGGCTATGGCTACACCTTC; V gene: TRBV11-2; clone size: many; J gene: TRBJ1-2; D gene: NA
CDR3 protein: CSAINRASNTGELFF; CDR3 DNA: TGCAGTGCTATCAACAGGGCCTCGAACACCGGGGAGCTGTTTTTT; V gene: TRBV20-1; clone size: NA; J gene: TRBJ2-2; D gene: NA
CDR3 protein: CATSRDTSGLGWETQYF; CDR3 DNA: TGTGCCACCAGCAGAGACACGAGTGGGCTGGGTTGGGAGACCCAGTACTTC; V gene: TRBV15; clone size: many; J gene: TRBJ2-5; D gene: NA
CDR3 protein: CASSAGDRDLLF; CDR3 DNA: TGTGCCAGCAGCGCGGGGGACAGAGATTTGCTTTTT; V gene: TRBV5-6; clone size: once; J gene: TRBJ1-4; D gene: TRBD1
CDR3 protein: CSVDYADTQYF; CDR3 DNA: TGCAGCGTTGACTATGCAGATACGCAGTATTTT; V gene: TRBV29-1; clone size: many; J gene: TRBJ2-3; D gene: NA
CDR3 protein: CASRTGQGPQGKLFF; CDR3 DNA: TGTGCCAGTAGGACCGGACAGGGGCCTCAGGGAAAACTGTTTTTT; V gene: TRBV19; clone size: many; J gene: TRBJ1-4; D gene: TRBD1
CDR3 protein: CAWSVLGVGELFF; CDR3 DNA: TGTGCCTGGAGTGTACTTGGGGTGGGGGAGCTGTTTTTT; V gene: TRBV30; clone size: NA; J gene: TRBJ2-2; D gene: NA
CDR3 protein: CASSLRLAGMGEQYF; CDR3 DNA: TGTGCCAGCAGCCTACGACTAGCGGGGATGGGGGAGCAGTACTTC; V gene: TRBV7-2; clone size: few; J gene: TRBJ2-7; D gene: TRBD2
CDR3 protein: CASSPGGRRNIQYF; CDR3 DNA: TGTGCCAGCAGTCCTGGGGGGAGGAGAAACATTCAGTACTTC; V gene: TRBV28; clone size: many; J gene: TRBJ2-4; D gene: NA
CDR3 protein: CASSLLAGIYNEQFF; CDR3 DNA: TGTGCCAGTAGCCTACTAGCGGGTATCTACAATGAGCAGTTCTTC; V gene: TRBV11-2; clone size: few; J gene: TRBJ2-1; D gene: TRBD2
CDR3 protein: CACGVSGNTIYF; CDR3 DNA: TGTGCCTGTGGGGTCTCTGGAAACACCATATATTTT; V gene: TRBV30; clone size: many; J gene: TRBJ1-3; D gene: NA
CDR3 protein: CASSGTGIQETQYF; CDR3 DNA: TGCGCCAGCAGCGGGACAGGAATACAAGAGACCCAGTACTTC; V gene: TRBV6-1; clone size: many; J gene: TRBJ2-5; D gene: NA
CDR3 protein: CASSPSSGVYNEQFF; CDR3 DNA: TGTGCCAGCAGTCCCTCGTCGGGGGTCTACAATGAGCAGTTCTTC; V gene: TRBV27; clone size: NA; J gene: TRBJ2-1; D gene: NA
CDR3 protein: CASRHSGLAGDIDTQYF; CDR3 DNA: TGTGCCAGCAGGCATTCGGGACTAGCGGGAGACATTGATACGCAGTATTTT; V gene: TRBV28; clone size: many; J gene: TRBJ2-3; D gene: TRBD2
CDR3 protein: CASSQAGTVRETQYF; CDR3 DNA: TGTGCCAGCAGCCAGGCCGGGACAGTGCGGGAGACCCAGTACTTC; V gene: TRBV3-1; clone size: NA; J gene: TRBJ2-5; D gene: TRBD1
CDR3 protein: CACASGMIGELFF; CDR3 DNA: TGTGCCTGTGCTAGCGGGATGATCGGGGAGCTGTTTTTT; V gene: TRBV6-2/TRBV6-3; clone size: NA; J gene: TRBJ2-2; D gene: TRBD2
CDR3 protein: CASSIWGTEAFF; CDR3 DNA: TGTGCCAGTAGTATTTGGGGAACTGAAGCTTTCTTT; V gene: TRBV19; clone size: NA; J gene: TRBJ1-1; D gene: NA
CDR3 protein: CASSLTGQGVLYEQYF; CDR3 DNA: TGTGCCAGCAGCTTAACTGGACAGGGCGTTTTGTACGAGCAGTACTTC; V gene: TRBV7-3; clone size: many; J gene: TRBJ2-7; D gene: TRBD1
CDR3 protein: CASSVSREAGSYNEQFF; CDR3 DNA: TGTGCCAGCAGCGTGAGCAGGGAGGCAGGCTCCTACAATGAGCAGTTCTTC; V gene: TRBV9; clone size: many; J gene: TRBJ2-1; D gene: NA
CDR3 protein: CASSLVASWASGDQETQYF; CDR3 DNA: TGTGCCAGCAGCTTAGTGGCTTCGTGGGCTAGCGGGGACCAAGAGACCCAGTACTTC; V gene: TRBV7-8; clone size: many; J gene: TRBJ2-5; D gene: TRBD2